Many counts were recorded for the clone carrying this T cell receptor beta chain. Its antigen is not identified. Germline CDR1 DFQATT, CDR2 SNEGSKA (reference sequence). Deletions cut 6 bases from V and 6 bases from J, with 17 bases between. The CDR3 has 13 residues. To make TCR beta libraries, researchers used iRepertoire HTBI primers and Arm-PCR of CDR3 regions. TCRdb reprocessed the multiplex PCR reads with MiXCR, giving one entry per CDR3 protein. The sample lists 360,000 or so distinct CDR3 sequences, approximately 12% seen once, with 18% in the top ten. The entry originates in a study of regulatory T cells in long-lasting Graves disease. Study results and caveats: Compared with new cases, persistent Graves' patients showed reduced TCR diversity.

The time point is: newly diagnosed GD, antithyroid drugs for less than 3 months. PBMC RNA served as the TCR library source. Peripheral blood, nine milliliters of it, was drawn into EDTA tubes. Separately, the same data were catalogued under a study of T cells in Graves' hyperthyroidism and ophthalmopathy. From that second work: Most clonotypes expanded in thyroid above 0.001 were likewise present in blood. Stable hyperthyroidism was told apart from ophthalmopathy by a model built on 13 V-J features.

The chain recombines TRBV20-1 with TRBJ1-1; D not certain. The receptor was isolated from a young woman with Graves disease. The specimen was peripheral blood mononuclear cells (PBMCs), collected at new diagnosis, from a patient treated with antithyroid drugs. For the CDR3, the DNA is TGCAGTGCCACCCGGCTGTCGATCCCTGAAGCTTTCTTT. Encoded protein: CSATRLSIPEAFF.